Below are 7 T cell receptor beta chains sequenced from a single sample in a study of cytomegalovirus exposure and HLA in healthy donors. The PCR had 60 Vbeta and 13 Jbeta primers. Clones were sequenced by immunoSEQ multiplex PCR, and TCRdb holds only the in-frame ones, with some missing. The sample has roughly 140,000 clones; less than 85% are singletons. The specimen sequenced was PBMCs. These receptors were obtained from a man aged 45-60 years in good health and CMV-seropositive.

This clone was seen once. The rearrangement joins TRBV15 to TRBJ2-7, with a weak D call TRBD2 (6 bases). This CDR3 comprises 9 residues. The germline V gene has CDR1 LNHNV and CDR2 YYDKDF (reference sequence). The ends were cut back, 11 bases at V and 9 bases at J, with 11 bases in the middle. The CDR3 loop reads CARNGGQYF. The DNA of the CDR3 is TGTGCCCGAAACGGGGGGCAGTACTTC.

The CDR3 reads CASSVSGAPNEKLFF. The CDR3 bases are TGCGCCAGCAGCGTATCAGGGGCCCCTAATGAAAAACTGTTTTTT. This chain connects TRBV5-1 to TRBJ1-4, with D perhaps TRBD1 (6 bases). Trimming cost V 4 bases and J 3 bases, with 13 bases left between them. CDR1 is SGHRS and CDR2 is YFSETQ in the germline V gene. The CDR3 is made up of 15 amino acids.

In its sample, this clone was seen a few times. The sample has other DNA sequences that encode this CDR3 too. The J gene is TRBJ2-5, the V gene TRBV11-2; D gene uncertain. The CDR3 spans 11 residues. Germline V gene sequence: CDR1 SGHAT, CDR2 FQNNGV. The V end was cut by 5 bases, the J end by 5 bases, with 6 bases between. This CDR3 is CASSPGETQYF. CDR3 bases: TGTGCCAGCAGCCCCGGGGAGACCCAGTACTTC.

The chain links TRBV6-5 to TRBJ2-7; D remains unclear. The V end was cut by 0 bases, the J end by 7 bases, with 10 bases between. Germline lookup yields CDR1 MNHEY and CDR2 SVGAGI. This CDR3 is built from 13 residues. In nucleotides, the CDR3 is TGTGCCAGCAGTTACTCGAAGATCGGGGAGCAGTACTTC. Protein: CASSYSKIGEQYF.

This clone was observed a few times. The genes are TRBV7-9 and TRBJ2-2, with TRBD2 identical over 8 bases. J was trimmed by 0 bases and V by 6 bases; bases with no gene match: 0. The CDR3 totals 14 residues. CDR1 and CDR2 (germline): SEHNR, FQNEAQ (reference sequence). Written as DNA, the CDR3 is TGTGCCAGCAGGGGACTAGCGAACACCGGGGAGCTGTTTTTT. Translated: CASRGLANTGELFF.

The chain carries TRBV29-1 and TRBJ2-3; TRBD2 agrees at 10 bases. The V gene's germline CDR1 is SQVTM and CDR2 ANQGSEA. Trimming removed 0 bases from V and 3 bases from J; junction bases left unmatched: 21. The CDR3 has 21 amino acids. The CDR3 here is CSVEDQFRKLAGFAGTDTQYF. Here the CDR3 DNA reads TGCAGCGTTGAAGATCAATTTAGAAAACTAGCGGGATTCGCCGGGACAGATACGCAGTATTTT.

This clone occurred once. The chain carries TRBV19 and TRBJ2-7; no definite D call. CDR1 and CDR2 from the germline V gene are LNHDA and SQIVND (reference sequence). Between the trimmed V and J ends, which lost 5 bases and 0 bases, there was a span of 5 bases. The CDR3 totals 12 residues. Written as DNA, the CDR3 is TGTGCCAGTAGTCCAGGCTCCTACGAGCAGTACTTC. This gives the protein CASSPGSYEQYF.